The 23 T cell receptor beta chains below come from one sample, sequenced in a study of spatial heterogeneity in lung cancer. TCRdb reanalysed the 5' RACE reads using MiXCR and keeps one entry per CDR3 protein. This table holds around 10,000 distinct CDR3 sequences, approximately 3.5% found once. Described time point: sample taken at primary tumor resection. Sequencing covered unsorted whole RNA taken from tumor, nontumor lung or frozen PBMC. The sequenced sample was PBMCs, obtained at surgery. These receptors came from a female donor with early-stage non-small cell lung cancer.

This clonotype was counted at least ten times. This beta chain came through as a stray read in a library set up for alpha chains, and its size says little. The V call is TRBV5-6, the J call TRBJ2-4; possibly TRBD1 or TRBD2 for D (6 bases each). Germline loops: CDR1 SGHDT, CDR2 YYEEEE. Trimming removed 3 bases from V and 0 bases from J, with 13 bases in between. This CDR3 is built from 16 residues. The CDR3 nucleotides are TGTGCCAGCAGCTCACCGGGGGCAGAAGCCAAAAACATTCAGTACTTC. The encoded protein is CASSSPGAEAKNIQYF.

There are many counts of this clonotype. Found in a library prepared for alpha chains, this beta chain is an off-target read, and its abundance has little meaning. The rearrangement joins TRBV4-2 to TRBJ2-2, with D unresolved. Germline CDR1 LGHNA, CDR2 YNFKEQ. The CDR3 contains 15 residues. V was pared by 1 base and J by 1 base, with 7 bases between. The CDR3 region is CASSQVGGNTGELFF. DNA of the CDR3: TGTGCCAGCAGCCAAGTGGGCGGGAACACCGGGGAGCTGTTTTTT.

This clonotype occurred many times. This beta chain turned up in a library designed for alpha chains; as an off-target read, its abundance says little. The rearrangement joins TRBV5-1 to TRBJ2-1; 8 nucleotides line up with TRBD2. Germline CDR1 SGHRS, CDR2 YFSETQ. This CDR3 is 16 amino acids long. Trimming removed 5 bases from V and 0 bases from J; junction bases left unmatched: 7. CDR3 bases: TGCGCCAGCAGTGACATAGCGGGGAGCTCCTACAATGAGCAGTTCTTC. Protein: CASSDIAGSSYNEQFF.

This clonotype was seen repeatedly, ten times or more. Because this beta chain is a stray read in a library intended to capture alpha chains, its abundance should not be given much weight. The chain couples TRBV19 to TRBJ1-5; no clear D. CDR3 length: 15 amino acids. V was pared by 3 bases and J by 1 base, with 10 bases between. Per the germline V gene, CDR1 is LNHDA and CDR2 is SQIVND (reference sequence). CDR3 region: CASSIVAESNQPQHF. DNA for the CDR3: TGTGCCAGTAGTATTGTAGCAGAGAGCAATCAGCCCCAGCATTTT.

This clonotype has ten or more counts. In a library made to pick up alpha chains, this beta chain is a stray read with a size that means little. The chain combines TRBV15 with TRBJ2-1, with a possible D match to TRBD1 (6 bases). The CDR3 length is 15 residues. Germline-derived CDR1 and CDR2 are LNHNV and YYDKDF (reference sequence). Trimming took off 4 bases at V and 8 bases at J, with 18 bases between the two ends. CDR3 loop: CATSNTGRGGYEQFF. For the CDR3, the DNA is TGTGCCACCAGCAACACAGGCAGGGGCGGCTATGAGCAGTTCTTC.

This clonotype came up many times. Because the library targeted alpha chains, this beta chain is an off-target read whose size means little. The V call is TRBV3-1, the J call TRBJ1-4, with D perhaps TRBD1 (5 bases). The CDR3 has 13 amino acids. Looked up from germline, CDR1 is LGHDT and CDR2 is YNNKEL (reference sequence). Trimming stripped 1 base from V and 11 bases from J, with 11 bases between. The CDR3 region has the DNA TGTGCCAGCAGCCAAGTCGGGGGTCTCAAACTGTTTTTT. It translates to CASSQVGGLKLFF.

As concerns this clonotype: Little can be read into the size of this beta chain, an off-target read in a library designed for alpha chains. This rearrangement joins TRBV7-2 to TRBJ1-5; 11 bases align to TRBD1. The ends lost 5 bases at V and 1 base at J; junction bases unmatched: 7. Looked up from germline, CDR1 is SGHTA and CDR2 is FQGNSA. The CDR3 has 17 residues. CDR3 amino acids: CASSGQGAGRSNQPQHF. In DNA form, the CDR3 reads TGTGCCAGCAGCGGACAGGGGGCGGGTAGGAGCAATCAGCCCCAGCATTTT.

This clonotype was counted a few times. Within a library made for alpha chains, this beta chain is off target, and its count is uninformative. V is TRBV20-1 and J is TRBJ2-7, with 9 bases lining up with TRBD2. CDR3 length: 15 amino acids. The junction had 10 bases not matched to a gene; V was cut back by 2 bases and J by 5 bases. In germline, CDR1 is DFQATT, CDR2 SNEGSKA (reference sequence). CDR3 amino acids: CSARQPGLASHEQYF. CDR3 nucleotide sequence: TGCAGTGCTAGACAGCCGGGACTAGCTTCCCACGAGCAGTACTTC.

Worth noting for this clonotype: In a library made to pick up alpha chains, this beta chain is a stray read with a size that means little. V usage is TRBV2 and J usage is TRBJ1-4; TRBD1 is a possible D gene (6 bases). Between the trimmed V and J ends, which lost 4 bases and 8 bases, there was a span of 11 bases. From germline, CDR1 is SNHLY and CDR2 FYNNEI. The CDR3 spans 13 residues. CDR3 amino acids: CASSGQDREKLFF. The CDR3 nucleotides read TGTGCCAGCAGTGGACAGGACCGCGAAAAACTGTTTTTT.

As for this clonotype: The library was prepared for alpha chains; this beta chain is a stray read, so its frequency means little. The V call is TRBV6-4, the J call TRBJ2-5; TRBD2 aligns across 9 bases. The CDR3 length is 15 residues. Germline values: CDR1 MRHNA, CDR2 SNTAGT. J was trimmed by 1 base and V by 8 bases; bases with no gene match: 8. DNA for the CDR3: TGTGCCAGCCCAAGCGGGAGGCCCTCCCAAGAGACCCAGTACTTC. Protein sequence: CASPSGRPSQETQYF.

In its sample, this clonotype ranks as medium-sized. This beta chain represents an off-target read in a library built for alpha chains; its size is of limited meaning. V gene TRBV9 combines with J gene TRBJ1-2; TRBD1 agrees at 7 bases. The CDR3 is 14 residues long. CDR1 is SGDLS, CDR2 YYNGEE, per germline. Trimming took 0 bases from V and 3 from J; bases not matched to a gene: 2. The CDR3 is CASSVGQGYYGYTF. The CDR3 coding sequence is TGTGCCAGCAGCGTAGGACAGGGATACTATGGCTACACCTTC.

With regard to this clonotype: With the library built for alpha chains, this beta chain is off target and its frequency is not meaningful. The V call is TRBV9, the J call TRBJ1-1; possible D gene TRBD1, 6 bases. The CDR3 consists of 17 residues. Per germline, CDR1 SGDLS and CDR2 YYNGEE. V shed 0 bases and J shed 0 bases, with 15 bases lying between them. The CDR3 DNA reads as TGTGCCAGCAGCGTAGATCCCCCGGGGGGCATGAACACTGAAGCTTTCTTT. Translated, it gives CASSVDPPGGMNTEAFF.

This clonotype was picked up many times. This beta chain is an unintended read in a library built for alpha chains; its size means little. The V call is TRBV27, the J call TRBJ1-5, with 9 bases matching TRBD1. CDR1 and CDR2 from the germline V gene are MNHEY and SMNVEV (reference sequence). V trimming: 9 bases; J trimming: 2 bases; junction bases outside the gene matches: 5. This CDR3 region has 14 residues. CDR3 loop: CASSQGAGNQPQHF. CDR3 bases: TGTGCCAGTTCACAGGGGGCGGGCAATCAGCCCCAGCATTTT.

This clonotype was seen repeatedly, ten times or more. This beta chain is off target for a library built for alpha chains, so its abundance means little. The rearrangement joins TRBV28 to TRBJ1-1; D remains ambiguous. This CDR3 is 14 amino acids long. Trimming took 1 base from V and 4 from J, leaving 10 bases between them. Germline-derived CDR1 and CDR2 are MDHEN and SYDVKM. CDR3 DNA sequence: TGTGCCAGCAGTTTATATCCTTCCGGCACTGAAGCTTTCTTT. The encoded protein is CASSLYPSGTEAFF.

There are many counts of this clonotype. One end of the junction varies from germline; a read error may be responsible. Little can be read into the size of this beta chain, an off-target read in a library designed for alpha chains. The rearrangement joins TRBV7-7 to TRBJ2-1, with D tentatively TRBD1 or TRBD2 (5 bases each). CDR1 is SSHAT and CDR2 is FNYEAQ in the germline V gene (reference sequence). There are 13 residues in the CDR3. As DNA, the CDR3 is TGTGCTAGCAGCTTAGGGACGAGGGATGAGCAGTTCTTC. Protein product: CASSLGTRDEQFF.

This clonotype was recorded at least ten times. The library was designed around alpha chains, so this beta chain is a stray read whose abundance carries little weight. This rearrangement joins TRBV20-1 to TRBJ2-7; D call uncertain. This CDR3 is built from 14 residues. V was trimmed by 2 bases and J by 3 bases, leaving 14 bases between them. CDR1 is DFQATT and CDR2 is SNEGSKA in the germline V gene (reference sequence). In DNA form, the CDR3 reads TGCAGTGCTAGATTTGCCCGGACGGGCTACGAGCAGTACTTC. It codes for CSARFARTGYEQYF.

This clonotype has at least ten counts. In a library made to pick up alpha chains, this beta chain is a stray read with a size that means little. V gene TRBV29-1 combines with J gene TRBJ2-3; D remains unclear. Per germline, CDR1 SQVTM and CDR2 ANQGSEA. The CDR3 consists of 14 residues. V was cut by 4 bases and J by 1 base, with 12 bases left in between. CDR3 DNA: TGCAGCGTTGCCTCGGCGACGCGCACAGATACGCAGTATTTT. It codes for CSVASATRTDTQYF.

This clonotype has at least ten counts. This beta chain is off target for a library built for alpha chains, so its abundance means little. This chain uses TRBV7-3 with TRBJ2-1; tentatively, D is TRBD2 (6 bases). Germline CDR1 SGHTA, CDR2 FQGTGA. V lost 5 bases, J lost 7 bases, and 15 bases lay in between. The CDR3 has 14 residues. The CDR3 reads CASSPGGDLNEQFF. As DNA, the CDR3 is TGTGCCAGCAGCCCCGGGGGAGATCTGAATGAGCAGTTCTTC.

This clonotype was observed a few times. This beta chain lies outside the target of a library built for alpha chains; its clone size means little. This chain joins TRBV10-3 and TRBJ1-1, with TRBD1 matching over 8 bases. The CDR3 loop spans 14 amino acids. V dropped 7 bases and J dropped 1; count of bases not matched to a gene: 5. Germline V lookup: CDR1 ENHRY, CDR2 SYGVKD. CDR3 residues: CAIMSTGANTEAFF. As DNA, the CDR3 is TGTGCCATCATGTCGACAGGGGCGAACACTGAAGCTTTCTTT.

A few counts support this clonotype. For a library built for alpha chains, this beta chain is a stray read; little rests on its size. The chain uses TRBV7-9 and TRBJ1-2; maybe TRBD1 (5 bases). Germline-derived CDR1 and CDR2 are SEHNR and FQNEAQ (reference sequence). V lost 4 bases to trimming and J lost 6 bases, with 18 bases between them. The CDR3 consists of 15 residues. The CDR3 reads CASSSWRDGEDGYTF. The CDR3 nucleotides are TGTGCCAGCAGCTCCTGGCGGGACGGGGAGGATGGCTACACCTTC.

The sample holds many counts of this clonotype. Since it is a stray read in a library aimed at alpha chains, this beta chain has a size that is not meaningful. The rearrangement joins TRBV28 to TRBJ2-3; 12 bases agree with TRBD2. The CDR3 runs to 19 residues. Trimming cost V 3 bases and J 1 base; bases outside gene matches: 11. Germline V gives CDR1 MDHEN, CDR2 SYDVKM. The CDR3 loop is CASSLTASGLAGRTDTQYF. DNA of the CDR3: TGTGCCAGCAGTTTGACGGCATCGGGACTAGCGGGCCGCACAGATACGCAGTATTTT.

In this sample, this clonotype turned up many times. This beta chain appears as a stray read in a library generated for alpha chains; its size is not informative. V and J are TRBV28 and TRBJ2-7; 7 positions agree with TRBD2. This CDR3 is 13 amino acids long. Germline V CDR1 and CDR2: MDHEN, SYDVKM. Germline trimming cut 6 bases from V and 6 bases from J; bases unmatched to any gene: 8. CDR3 DNA: TGTGCCAGCAGGCGTACTAGCGTAAGCGAGCAGTACTTC. This translates into CASRRTSVSEQYF.

The sample holds many counts of this clonotype. This beta chain lies outside the target of a library built for alpha chains; its clone size means little. This sequence joins TRBV19 and TRBJ2-2; 8 bases map to TRBD2. V lost 4 bases, J lost 5 bases, and 6 bases stayed unmatched. Per germline, CDR1 LNHDA and CDR2 SQIVND (reference sequence). The CDR3 is 15 residues long. The CDR3, as DNA: TGTGCCAGTAGTACCAGGACTAGCTATACCGGGGAGCTGTTTTTT. It specifies CASSTRTSYTGELFF. The variable domain in full, with the rest retrieved from reference TRBV19 and TRBJ2-2, is DGGITQSPKYLFRKEGQNVTLSCEQNLNHDAMYWYRQDPGQGLRLIYYSQIVNDFQKGDIAEGYSVSREKKESFPLTVTSAQKNPTAFYLCASSTRTSYTGELFFGEGSRLTVL.